Included here is one TCR beta chain sequence, with context. Losses at the gene ends were 4 bases for V and 3 bases for J; bases not matched to a gene: 10. Germline-derived CDR1 and CDR2 are SGDLS and YYNGEE. The CDR3 totals 15 residues. This record comes from a study of T cell changes during pregnancy in multiple sclerosis. TCRdb's copy holds only in-frame clones and misses some; the assay was immunoSEQ multiplex PCR. The data hold some 55,000 clones, with 91% observed a single time. The origin of this receptor is a female donor in good health, enrolled as a control in a pregnancy study. The specimen comprised peripheral blood, sampled after pregnancy. V is TRBV9 and J is TRBJ2-7; the match to TRBD2 covers 7 bases. In DNA, the CDR3 is TGTGCCAGCAGCCCTCGGGGTACTAGCGTCTACGAGCAGTACTTC. It is translated as CASSPRGTSVYEQYF. The full variable domain, its missing parts supplied by reference TRBV9 and TRBJ2-7, is DSGVTQTPKHLITATGQRVTLRCSPRSGDLSVYWYQQSLDQGLQFLIQYYNGEERAKGNILERFSAQQFPDLHSELNLSSLELGDSALYFCASSPRGTSVYEQYFGPGTRLTVT.